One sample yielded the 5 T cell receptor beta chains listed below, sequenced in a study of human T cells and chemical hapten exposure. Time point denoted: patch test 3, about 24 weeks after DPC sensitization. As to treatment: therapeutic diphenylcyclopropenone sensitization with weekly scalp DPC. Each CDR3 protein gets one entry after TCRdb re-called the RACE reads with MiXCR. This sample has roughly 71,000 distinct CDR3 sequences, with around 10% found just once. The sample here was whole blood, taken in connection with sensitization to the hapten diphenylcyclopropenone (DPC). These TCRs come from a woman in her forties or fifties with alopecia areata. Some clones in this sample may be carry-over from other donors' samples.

As DNA, the CDR3 is TGTGCCAGCAGTTTGAAACAGGGGTATGGCTACACCTTC. It yields the protein CASSLKQGYGYTF. V usage is TRBV28 and J usage is TRBJ1-2, with 7 bases identical to TRBD1. The germline CDR1 and CDR2 sequences are MDHEN and SYDVKM. This CDR3 has 13 residues. V trimming: 3 bases; J trimming: 5 bases; junction bases outside the gene matches: 3.

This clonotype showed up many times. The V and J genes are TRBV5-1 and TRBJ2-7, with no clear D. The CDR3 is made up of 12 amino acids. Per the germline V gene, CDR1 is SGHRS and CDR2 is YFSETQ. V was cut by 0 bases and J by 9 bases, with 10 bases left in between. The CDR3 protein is CASSLGMARQYF. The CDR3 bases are TGCGCCAGCAGCTTGGGTATGGCGAGGCAGTACTTC.

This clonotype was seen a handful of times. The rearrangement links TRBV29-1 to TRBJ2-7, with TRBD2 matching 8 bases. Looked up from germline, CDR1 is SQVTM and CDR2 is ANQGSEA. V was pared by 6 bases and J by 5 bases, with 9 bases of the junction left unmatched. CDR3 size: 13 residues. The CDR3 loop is CSVGAGGADEQYF. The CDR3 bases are TGCAGCGTCGGGGCGGGGGGCGCGGACGAGCAGTACTTC.

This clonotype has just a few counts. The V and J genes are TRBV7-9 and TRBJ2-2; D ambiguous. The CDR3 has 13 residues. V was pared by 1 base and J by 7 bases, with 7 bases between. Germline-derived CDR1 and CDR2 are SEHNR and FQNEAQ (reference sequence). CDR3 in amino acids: CASSLVSRGELFF. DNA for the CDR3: TGTGCCAGCAGCTTAGTGTCCCGCGGGGAGCTGTTTTTT.

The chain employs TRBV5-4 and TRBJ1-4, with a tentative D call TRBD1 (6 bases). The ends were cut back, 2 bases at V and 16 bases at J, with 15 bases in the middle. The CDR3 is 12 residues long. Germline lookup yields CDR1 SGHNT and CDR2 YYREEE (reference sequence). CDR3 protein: CASSFLGGPAFF. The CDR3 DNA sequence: TGTGCCAGCAGCTTTCTTGGGGGGCCCGCGTTTTTT.